The T cell receptor (beta chain) under discussion was sequenced for a study of blood T cell repertoires in COVID-19. Data came from immunoSEQ multiplex PCR; TCRdb stores just in-frame clones and leaves some out. The table lists under 350,000 clones, 70% to 90% of them singletons. CDR1 and CDR2 from the germline V gene are SNHLY and FYNNEI. V trimming: 8 bases; J trimming: 5 bases; junction bases outside the gene matches: 21. The CDR3 runs 18 residues. The sequenced material came from PBMCs or T cells enriched from blood (not recorded which). V gene TRBV2 combines with J gene TRBJ2-5; 9 nucleotides agree with TRBD1. The sequence was obtained from a middle-aged woman with acute COVID-19. This CDR3 is CASSRALIGTGSLETQYF. The CDR3 DNA sequence: TGTGCCAGCTCCCGGGCTTTAATCGGGACAGGGTCTTTGGAGACCCAGTACTTC.